This T cell receptor beta chain was observed in a study of CD8 T cells in ankylosing spondylitis. Germline loops: CDR1 SEHNR, CDR2 FQNEAQ (reference sequence). Trimming removed 4 bases at V and 0 bases at J, with 10 bases between. The CDR3 spans 15 residues. It was by quantitative 5'-RACE with molecular barcodes that TCR beta libraries were made. TCRdb processed the 5' RACE reads anew with MiXCR; each CDR3 protein has one entry. The repertoire includes over 700,000 distinct CDR3 sequences, roughly 19% of them detected once, and 19% sits in the top ten. In the case of this clonotype: Its antigen is as yet unknown.

Whole-study findings and limits: Apparently characteristic of ankylosing spondylitis blood was a TCR beta motif (roughly 8 highly homologous variants). Disease-linked clones reportedly showed significant enrichment in matched ankylosing spondylitis synovial fluid.

The J gene is TRBJ1-3, the V gene TRBV7-9; possible D gene TRBD1, 6 bases. Material for sequencing was blood, either unsorted or a sorted T cell fraction (not recorded which). The receptor was isolated from a male donor with ankylosing spondylitis. Here the CDR3 DNA reads TGTGCCAGCAGCTCCAGGGGTATCTCTGGAAACACCATATATTTT. Protein sequence: CASSSRGISGNTIYF. The whole variable domain, remainder taken from reference TRBV7-9 and TRBJ1-3, is DTGVSQNPRHKITKRGQNVTFRCDPISEHNRLYWYRQTLGQGPEFLTYFQNEAQLEKSRLLSDRFSAERPKGSFSTLEIQRTEQGDSAMYLCASSSRGISGNTIYFGEGSWLTVV.